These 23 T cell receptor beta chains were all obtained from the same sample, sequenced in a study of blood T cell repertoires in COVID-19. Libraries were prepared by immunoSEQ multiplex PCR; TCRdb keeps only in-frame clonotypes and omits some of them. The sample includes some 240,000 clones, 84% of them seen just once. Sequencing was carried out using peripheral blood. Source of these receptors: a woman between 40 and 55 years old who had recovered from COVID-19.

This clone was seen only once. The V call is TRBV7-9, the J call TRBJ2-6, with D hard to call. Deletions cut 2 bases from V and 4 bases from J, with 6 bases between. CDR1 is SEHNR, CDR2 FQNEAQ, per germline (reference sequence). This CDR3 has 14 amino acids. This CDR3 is CASSLQVGANVLTF. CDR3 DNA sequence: TGTGCCAGCAGCTTACAGGTCGGGGCCAACGTCCTGACTTTC.

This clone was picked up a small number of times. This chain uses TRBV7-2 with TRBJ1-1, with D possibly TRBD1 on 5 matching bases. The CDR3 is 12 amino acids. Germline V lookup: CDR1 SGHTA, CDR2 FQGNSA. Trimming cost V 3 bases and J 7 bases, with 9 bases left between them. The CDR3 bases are TGTGCCAGCAGCTTTAGGGGCAATGAAGCTTTCTTT. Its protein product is CASSFRGNEAFF.

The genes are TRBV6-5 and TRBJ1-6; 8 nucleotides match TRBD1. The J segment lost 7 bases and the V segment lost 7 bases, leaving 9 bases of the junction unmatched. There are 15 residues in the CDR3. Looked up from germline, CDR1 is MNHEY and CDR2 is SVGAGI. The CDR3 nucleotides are TGTGCCAGCAAGGGACAAACAGGGGGGAATTCACCCCTCCACTTT. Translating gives CASKGQTGGNSPLHF.

The CDR3 region is CASSLAGGINTEAFF. As DNA, the CDR3 is TGTGCCAGCAGCTTAGCAGGGGGCATCAACACTGAAGCTTTCTTT. V is TRBV5-5 and J is TRBJ1-1, with 8 bases matching TRBD1. CDR1 and CDR2 (germline): SGHKS, YYEKEE (reference sequence). The trim removed 2 bases at V and 2 bases at J, leaving 5 bases unmatched. The CDR3 runs 15 residues.

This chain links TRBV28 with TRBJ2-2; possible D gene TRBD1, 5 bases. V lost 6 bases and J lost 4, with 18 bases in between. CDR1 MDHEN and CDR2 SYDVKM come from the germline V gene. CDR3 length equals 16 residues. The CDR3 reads CASRPTLTEITGELFF. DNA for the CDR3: TGTGCCAGCAGACCAACCCTGACAGAAATCACCGGGGAGCTGTTTTTT.

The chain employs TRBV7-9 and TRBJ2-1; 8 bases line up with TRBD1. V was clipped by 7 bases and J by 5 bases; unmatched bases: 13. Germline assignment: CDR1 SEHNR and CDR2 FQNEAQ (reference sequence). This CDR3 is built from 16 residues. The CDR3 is CASNKPGTGHHNEQFF. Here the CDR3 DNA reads TGTGCCAGCAACAAGCCAGGGACAGGTCACCACAATGAGCAGTTCTTC.

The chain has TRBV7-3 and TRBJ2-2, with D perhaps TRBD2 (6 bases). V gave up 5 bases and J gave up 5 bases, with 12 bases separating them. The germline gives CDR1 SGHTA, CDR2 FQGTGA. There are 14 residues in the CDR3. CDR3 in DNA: TGTGCCAGCAGCGTAAATGGGAGGACCGGGGAGCTGTTTTTT. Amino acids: CASSVNGRTGELFF.

CDR3 DNA sequence: TGTGCCAGCAGCCGAATTACAGGGGGATACGGCTACACCTTC. Translated: CASSRITGGYGYTF. This chain links TRBV3-1 (or the pseudogene TRBV3-2) with TRBJ1-2, with 8 bases matching TRBD1. Germline values: CDR1 LGHDT, CDR2 YNNKEL (reference sequence). This CDR3 has 14 residues. Losses at the gene ends were 4 bases for V and 8 bases for J; bases not matched to a gene: 9.

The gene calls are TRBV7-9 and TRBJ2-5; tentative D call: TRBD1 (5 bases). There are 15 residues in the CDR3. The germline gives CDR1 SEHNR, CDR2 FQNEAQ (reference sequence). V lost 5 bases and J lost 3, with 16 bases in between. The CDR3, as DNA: TGTGCCAGCAGCCCAAGGGGCAGTTTAGAAGAGACCCAGTACTTC. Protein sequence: CASSPRGSLEETQYF.

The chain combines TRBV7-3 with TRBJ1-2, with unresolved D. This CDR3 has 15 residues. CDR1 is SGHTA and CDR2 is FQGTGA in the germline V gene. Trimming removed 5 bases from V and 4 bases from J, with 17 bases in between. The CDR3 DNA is TGTGCCAGCAGCCCCCACGAGGGTGAGAGCTATGGCTACACCTTC. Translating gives CASSPHEGESYGYTF.

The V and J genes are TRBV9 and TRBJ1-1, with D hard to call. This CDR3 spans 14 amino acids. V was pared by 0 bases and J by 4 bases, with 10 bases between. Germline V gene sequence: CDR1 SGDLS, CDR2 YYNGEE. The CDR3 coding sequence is TGTGCCAGCAGCGTAGGCGGTCTGGGCACTGAAGCTTTCTTT. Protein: CASSVGGLGTEAFF.

CDR3 bases: TGTGCCAGCACCCTCAAACAGGGAAATGAGCAGTTCTTC. This codes for CASTLKQGNEQFF. The gene calls are TRBV7-9 and TRBJ2-1; a possible D gene is TRBD1 (6 bases). Trimming cost V 7 bases and J 7 bases, with 14 bases left between them. CDR3 size: 13 residues. Germline CDR1 is SEHNR and CDR2 is FQNEAQ (reference sequence).

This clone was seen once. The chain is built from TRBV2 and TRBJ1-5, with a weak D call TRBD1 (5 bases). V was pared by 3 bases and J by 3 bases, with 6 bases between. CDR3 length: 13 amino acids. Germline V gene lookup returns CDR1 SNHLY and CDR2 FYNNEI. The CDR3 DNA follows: TGTGCCAGCAGTGAGACAGTCAATCAGCCCCAGCATTTT. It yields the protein CASSETVNQPQHF.

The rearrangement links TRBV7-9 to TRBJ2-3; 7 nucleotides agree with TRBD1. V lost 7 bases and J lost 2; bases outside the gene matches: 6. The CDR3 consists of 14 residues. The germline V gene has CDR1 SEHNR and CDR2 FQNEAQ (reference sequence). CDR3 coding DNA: TGTGCCAGCAAAAGGGACAGCGTCACAGATACGCAGTATTTT. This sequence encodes CASKRDSVTDTQYF.

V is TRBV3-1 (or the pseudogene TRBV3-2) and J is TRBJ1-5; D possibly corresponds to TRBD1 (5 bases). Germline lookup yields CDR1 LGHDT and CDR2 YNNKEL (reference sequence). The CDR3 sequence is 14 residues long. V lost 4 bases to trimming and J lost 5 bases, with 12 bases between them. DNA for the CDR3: TGTGCCAGCAGCCCTTCACGGGGGGATCAGCCCCAGCATTTT. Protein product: CASSPSRGDQPQHF.

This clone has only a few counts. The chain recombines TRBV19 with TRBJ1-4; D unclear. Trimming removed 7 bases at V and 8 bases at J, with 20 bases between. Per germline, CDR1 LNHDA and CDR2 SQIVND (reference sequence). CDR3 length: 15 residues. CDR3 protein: CASTARGIVPEKLFF. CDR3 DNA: TGTGCCAGTACGGCCCGGGGTATTGTTCCCGAAAAACTGTTTTTT.

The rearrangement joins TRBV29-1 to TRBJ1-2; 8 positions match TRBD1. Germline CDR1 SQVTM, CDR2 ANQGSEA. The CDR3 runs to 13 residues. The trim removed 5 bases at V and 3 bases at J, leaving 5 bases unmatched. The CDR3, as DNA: TGCAGCGTTCGACAGGGGTTGGACTATGGCTACACCTTC. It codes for CSVRQGLDYGYTF. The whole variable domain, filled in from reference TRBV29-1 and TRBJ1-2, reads SAVISQKPSRDICQRGTSLTIQCQVDSQVTMMFWYRQQPGQSLTLIATANQGSEATYESGFVIDKFPISRPNLTFSTLTVSNMSPEDSSIYLCSVRQGLDYGYTFGSGTRLTVV.

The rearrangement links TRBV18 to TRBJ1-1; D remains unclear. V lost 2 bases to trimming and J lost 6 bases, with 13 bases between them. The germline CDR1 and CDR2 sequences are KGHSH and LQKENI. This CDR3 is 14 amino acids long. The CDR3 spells CASSPAEGRPEAFF. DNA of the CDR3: TGTGCCAGCTCACCAGCCGAGGGAAGACCTGAAGCTTTCTTT.

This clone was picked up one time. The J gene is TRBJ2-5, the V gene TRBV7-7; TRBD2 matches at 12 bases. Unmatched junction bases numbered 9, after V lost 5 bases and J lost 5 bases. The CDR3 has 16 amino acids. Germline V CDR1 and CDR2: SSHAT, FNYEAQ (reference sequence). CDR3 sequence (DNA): TGTGCCAGCAGCCCCGGGGCTAGCGGGGGGGTGGAGACCCAGTACTTC. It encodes CASSPGASGGVETQYF.

The CDR3 coding sequence is TGTGCCAGCAGTTACTCGATCTTACCCCGGGGGGGCGAGCAGTACTTC. Protein sequence: CASSYSILPRGGEQYF. The chain employs TRBV6-5 and TRBJ2-7; 8 positions match TRBD2. Germline lookup yields CDR1 MNHEY and CDR2 SVGAGI. The CDR3 covers 16 residues. V shed 0 bases, J shed 6 bases, and the junction held 10 bases outside the gene matches.

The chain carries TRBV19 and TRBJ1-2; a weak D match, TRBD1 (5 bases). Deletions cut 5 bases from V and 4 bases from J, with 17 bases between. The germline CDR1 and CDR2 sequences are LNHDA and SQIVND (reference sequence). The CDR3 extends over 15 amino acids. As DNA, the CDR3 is TGTGCCAGTAGTCCCCGACAAGGGGAGGCCTATGGCTACACCTTC. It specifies CASSPRQGEAYGYTF.

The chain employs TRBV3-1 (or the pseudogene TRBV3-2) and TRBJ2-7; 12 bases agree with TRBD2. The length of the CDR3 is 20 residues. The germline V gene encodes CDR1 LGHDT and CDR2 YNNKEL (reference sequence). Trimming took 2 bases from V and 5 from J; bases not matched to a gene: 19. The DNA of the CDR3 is TGTGCCAGCAGCCAACTCCGTCGGTTGGCTAGCGGGGGGGCCGGGAACGAGCAGTACTTC. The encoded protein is CASSQLRRLASGGAGNEQYF.

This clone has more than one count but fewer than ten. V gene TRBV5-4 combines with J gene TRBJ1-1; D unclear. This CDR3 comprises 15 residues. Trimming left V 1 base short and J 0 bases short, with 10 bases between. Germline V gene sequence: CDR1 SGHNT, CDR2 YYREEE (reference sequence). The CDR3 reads CASSLLSVLNTEAFF. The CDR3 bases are TGTGCCAGCAGCTTGTTGTCAGTGTTGAACACTGAAGCTTTCTTT.